The present T cell receptor beta chain was sequenced within a study of cytomegalovirus exposure and HLA in healthy donors. Looking at the study overall: Genotyping showed roughly 86% of almost 400 donors falling in the Caucasian-associated ancestry cluster. General study results and limits: Analyses of presence and absence presupposed an approximately uniform sequencing depth across donors. Trimming of TCR beta V- and J-genes showed a link, identified in a later analysis, to a missense DCLRE1C variant. Of the V segments, some could not be distinguished, including TRBV6-2 and TRBV6-3, and were excluded.

13 Jbeta primers and 60 Vbeta primers were used for the PCR. This table comes from immunoSEQ multiplex PCR, and its TCRdb copy is limited to in-frame clones, with some not included. The sample contains 130,000 or so clones, around 79% of which appear only once. CDR3 size: 17 residues. V gave up 6 bases and J gave up 4 bases; unmatched junction bases: 13. The germline gives CDR1 SEHNR, CDR2 FQNEAQ (reference sequence). Worth noting for this clone: Its antigen is still unknown.

The V call is TRBV7-9, the J call TRBJ2-1; TRBD2 aligns across 9 bases. The receptor was derived from a woman aged 40 to 50 in good health and CMV-seropositive. Sequencing was carried out using PBMCs. The DNA for the CDR3 is TGTGCCAGCAGTTATCTTAGCGGGAGCAGGCCATACAATGAGCAGTTCTTC. It yields the protein CASSYLSGSRPYNEQFF. The entire variable domain, with the rest obtained from reference TRBV7-9 and TRBJ2-1, is as follows: DTGVSQNPRHKITKRGQNVTFRCDPISEHNRLYWYRQTLGQGPEFLTYFQNEAQLEKSRLLSDRFSAERPKGSFSTLEIQRTEQGDSAMYLCASSYLSGSRPYNEQFFGPGTRLTVL.